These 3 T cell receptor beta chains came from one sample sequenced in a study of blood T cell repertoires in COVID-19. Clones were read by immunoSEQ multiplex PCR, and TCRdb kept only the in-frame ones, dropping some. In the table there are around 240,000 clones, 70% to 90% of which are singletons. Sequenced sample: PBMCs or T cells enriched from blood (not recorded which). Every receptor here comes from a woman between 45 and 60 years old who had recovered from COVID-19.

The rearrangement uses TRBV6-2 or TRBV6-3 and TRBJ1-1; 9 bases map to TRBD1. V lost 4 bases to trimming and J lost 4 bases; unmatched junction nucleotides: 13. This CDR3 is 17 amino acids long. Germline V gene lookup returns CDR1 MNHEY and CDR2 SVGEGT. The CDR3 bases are TGTGCCAGCAGTTCCGGACAGGGGAACCCTTGGATCACTGAAGCTTTCTTT. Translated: CASSSGQGNPWITEAFF.

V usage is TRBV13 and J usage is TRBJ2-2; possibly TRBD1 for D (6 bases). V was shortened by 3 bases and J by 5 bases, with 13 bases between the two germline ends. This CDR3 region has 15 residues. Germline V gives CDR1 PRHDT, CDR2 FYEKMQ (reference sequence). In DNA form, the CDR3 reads TGTGCCAGCAGCTTCGGGACAATCGGAACCGGGGAGCTGTTTTTT. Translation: CASSFGTIGTGELFF.

In nucleotides, the CDR3 is TGTGCCACACGGACAGGGCCCTACGAGCAGTACTTC. This translates into CATRTGPYEQYF. The J gene is TRBJ2-7, the V gene TRBV6-6; 8 nucleotides align to TRBD1. J gave up 2 bases and V 10 bases, and 4 bases lay outside the gene matches. CDR3 size: 12 residues. CDR1 and CDR2 (germline): MNHNY, SVGAGI (reference sequence).